This is a list of T cell receptor beta chains from one sample in a study of shared clonotypes between healthy human individuals. Sequencing was performed with immunoSEQ multiplex PCR; in TCRdb, only in-frame clones are kept and a portion is missing. The sample holds roughly 2.5 million clones, around nine tenths seen once. The source material was naive CD4+ T cells sorted from blood. The receptors come from a man in his late teens or twenties in good health. The conserved cysteine and the conserved F or W are not part of the CDR3 here. Each record gives: V gene, J gene, D gene, CDR3 protein. The D gene is left open where the match is weak.

v_gene: TRBV19
j_gene: TRBJ2-3
d_gene: .
CDR3aa: ASSLGERAQY

v_gene: TRBV30
j_gene: TRBJ1-4
d_gene: TRBD1
CDR3aa: AWSGQGGEKLF

v_gene: TRBV5-8
j_gene: TRBJ1-5
d_gene: .
CDR3aa: ASSLEGGSNQPQH

v_gene: TRBV10-3
j_gene: TRBJ1-4
d_gene: .
CDR3aa: AISEGGREKLF

v_gene: TRBV27
j_gene: TRBJ2-3
d_gene: TRBD1
CDR3aa: ASSLRQGVDTQY

v_gene: TRBV7-2
j_gene: TRBJ1-2
d_gene: .
CDR3aa: ASSQGHQAGGYT

v_gene: TRBV9
j_gene: TRBJ2-7
d_gene: TRBD2
CDR3aa: ASSGGLAGGQNEQY

v_gene: TRBV27
j_gene: TRBJ2-7
d_gene: TRBD2
CDR3aa: ASSISGGAYYEQY

v_gene: TRBV7-2
j_gene: TRBJ2-1
d_gene: TRBD2
CDR3aa: ASSVLAERPSNEQF

v_gene: TRBV6-6
j_gene: TRBJ1-2
d_gene: .
CDR3aa: ASQGKRQSYYGYT

v_gene: TRBV18
j_gene: TRBJ2-3
d_gene: TRBD2
CDR3aa: ASSPPLLAGASDTQY

v_gene: TRBV6-5
j_gene: TRBJ1-1
d_gene: .
CDR3aa: ASHKQLNTEAF

v_gene: TRBV13
j_gene: TRBJ2-7
d_gene: .
CDR3aa: ASRRTGTSPEQY

v_gene: TRBV28
j_gene: TRBJ1-2
d_gene: .
CDR3aa: ASTGGLANYGYT

v_gene: TRBV6-1
j_gene: TRBJ2-7
d_gene: .
CDR3aa: ASRGGTPSYEQY

v_gene: TRBV5-1
j_gene: TRBJ2-3
d_gene: TRBD1
CDR3aa: ASSKDRGGDTQY

v_gene: TRBV4-3
j_gene: TRBJ2-6
d_gene: .
CDR3aa: ASSQEPGANVLT

v_gene: TRBV7-3
j_gene: TRBJ2-1
d_gene: .
CDR3aa: ASSTGGSSYNEQF

v_gene: TRBV5-1
j_gene: TRBJ2-3
d_gene: .
CDR3aa: ASSSYTDTQY

v_gene: TRBV5-4
j_gene: TRBJ2-7
d_gene: TRBD2
CDR3aa: ASSLGGLAGEDEQY

v_gene: TRBV7-2
j_gene: TRBJ1-4
d_gene: .
CDR3aa: ASSLAGYNEKLF

v_gene: TRBV6-5
j_gene: TRBJ2-7
d_gene: TRBD2
CDR3aa: ASSPRLAGGEQY

v_gene: TRBV7-6
j_gene: TRBJ1-2
d_gene: .
CDR3aa: ASSPQEGVWAF

v_gene: TRBV5-8
j_gene: TRBJ2-5
d_gene: TRBD2
CDR3aa: ASRHGTSGMYQETQY

v_gene: TRBV7-2
j_gene: TRBJ2-5
d_gene: .
CDR3aa: ASSLARSQEY

v_gene: TRBV19
j_gene: TRBJ2-7
d_gene: .
CDR3aa: ASSSAAGSDEQY

v_gene: TRBV9
j_gene: TRBJ2-1
d_gene: TRBD2
CDR3aa: ASSSLGGSQNEQF

v_gene: TRBV9
j_gene: TRBJ1-2
d_gene: TRBD1
CDR3aa: ASSVEGTGNYGYT

v_gene: TRBV5-4
j_gene: TRBJ2-5
d_gene: TRBD1
CDR3aa: ASRPDGTAKETQY

v_gene: TRBV20-1
j_gene: TRBJ2-1
d_gene: .
CDR3aa: SARVPLEQF

v_gene: TRBV5-1
j_gene: TRBJ2-6
d_gene: .
CDR3aa: ASSLGHSGANVLT

v_gene: TRBV11-2
j_gene: .
d_gene: TRBD2
CDR3aa: ATCYRPFLREVCEQY

v_gene: TRBV20-1
j_gene: TRBJ1-4
d_gene: .
CDR3aa: SARFEKLF

v_gene: TRBV7-9
j_gene: TRBJ2-7
d_gene: .
CDR3aa: ASSLGMRREQY

v_gene: TRBV2
j_gene: TRBJ2-3
d_gene: .
CDR3aa: ASSATGASDTQY

v_gene: TRBV7-2
j_gene: TRBJ1-1
d_gene: TRBD1
CDR3aa: ASMQKTGAAEAF

v_gene: TRBV2
j_gene: TRBJ2-7
d_gene: TRBD1
CDR3aa: ASSEGGGQGY

v_gene: TRBV5-4
j_gene: TRBJ1-6
d_gene: TRBD1
CDR3aa: ASSSSPGRQGANSPLH

v_gene: TRBV4-1
j_gene: TRBJ1-4
d_gene: .
CDR3aa: ASSQAGGGTNEKLF

v_gene: TRBV5-4
j_gene: TRBJ2-2
d_gene: TRBD2
CDR3aa: ASSQGLAGADTGELF

v_gene: TRBV11-1
j_gene: TRBJ2-1
d_gene: TRBD2
CDR3aa: ASSLASGLAGALNEQF

v_gene: TRBV7-9
j_gene: TRBJ1-5
d_gene: .
CDR3aa: ASSLDGREGQPQH

v_gene: TRBV19
j_gene: TRBJ1-6
d_gene: .
CDR3aa: ASSAGAAGSPLH

v_gene: TRBV19
j_gene: TRBJ2-5
d_gene: .
CDR3aa: ASSVQASQETQY

v_gene: TRBV7-2
j_gene: TRBJ2-7
d_gene: .
CDR3aa: ASSPPGGNEQY

v_gene: TRBV6-5
j_gene: TRBJ1-3
d_gene: .
CDR3aa: ASSYSSGTGNTIY

v_gene: TRBV29-1
j_gene: .
d_gene: .
CDR3aa: SVGYDKVRYEQY

v_gene: TRBV7-8
j_gene: TRBJ1-5
d_gene: .
CDR3aa: ASSLGGGASNQPQH

v_gene: TRBV19
j_gene: TRBJ2-2
d_gene: TRBD1
CDR3aa: ASTPTGTAGELF

v_gene: TRBV5-1
j_gene: TRBJ2-4
d_gene: .
CDR3aa: ASSLTWGPRENIQY

v_gene: TRBV27
j_gene: TRBJ1-6
d_gene: .
CDR3aa: ASSPQGLNSPLH

v_gene: TRBV5-4
j_gene: TRBJ1-1
d_gene: .
CDR3aa: ASSRREGPDTEAF

v_gene: TRBV28
j_gene: TRBJ1-6
d_gene: .
CDR3aa: ASSSPGGGNSPLH

v_gene: TRBV7-9
j_gene: TRBJ2-5
d_gene: .
CDR3aa: ASSSRQGRQETQY

v_gene: TRBV5-4
j_gene: TRBJ2-1
d_gene: TRBD2
CDR3aa: ASSLRGGSYNEQF

v_gene: TRBV5-1
j_gene: TRBJ1-1
d_gene: .
CDR3aa: ASSLVYTKNTEAF

v_gene: TRBV5-6
j_gene: TRBJ2-1
d_gene: TRBD2
CDR3aa: ASSQRGATGEQF

v_gene: TRBV27
j_gene: TRBJ2-1
d_gene: TRBD2
CDR3aa: ASSNVAGDYNEQF